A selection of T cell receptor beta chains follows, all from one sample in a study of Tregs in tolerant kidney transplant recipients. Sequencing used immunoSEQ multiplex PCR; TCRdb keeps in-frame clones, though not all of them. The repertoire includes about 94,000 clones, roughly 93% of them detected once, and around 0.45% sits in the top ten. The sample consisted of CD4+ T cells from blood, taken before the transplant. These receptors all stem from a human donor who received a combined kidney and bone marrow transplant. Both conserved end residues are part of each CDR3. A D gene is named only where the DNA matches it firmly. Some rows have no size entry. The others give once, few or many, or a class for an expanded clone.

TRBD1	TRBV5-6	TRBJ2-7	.	CASSLWDREGEQYF	TGTGCCAGCAGCTTGTGGGACAGGGAGGGCGAGCAGTACTTC
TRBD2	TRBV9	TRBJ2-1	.	CASSVAGLAGRYEQFF	TGTGCCAGCAGCGTAGCCGGACTAGCGGGAAGATATGAGCAGTTCTTC
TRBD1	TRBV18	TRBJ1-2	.	CASSRGQGSANYGYTF	TGTGCCAGCTCACGAGGACAGGGTTCTGCTAACTATGGCTACACCTTC
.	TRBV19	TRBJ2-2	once	CASSIDLEEELFF	TGTGCCAGTAGTATAGATCTCGAGGAAGAGCTGTTTTTT
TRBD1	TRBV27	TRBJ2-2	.	CASRDRRNTGELFF	TGTGCCAGCAGGGACAGGAGGAACACCGGGGAGCTGTTTTTT
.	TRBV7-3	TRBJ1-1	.	CASSPQGRPTEAFF	TGTGCCAGCAGCCCTCAGGGCAGACCCACTGAAGCTTTCTTT
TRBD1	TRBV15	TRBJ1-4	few	CATSRADRGSEKLFF	TGTGCCACCAGCAGAGCCGACAGGGGAAGTGAAAAACTGTTTTTT
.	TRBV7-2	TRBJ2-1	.	CASSLEGGAWSEQFF	TGTGCCAGCAGCTTAGAGGGCGGGGCATGGAGTGAGCAGTTCTTC
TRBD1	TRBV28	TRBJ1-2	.	CASIQSGTVTGYTF	TGTGCCAGCATTCAATCCGGGACAGTCACCGGCTACACCTTC
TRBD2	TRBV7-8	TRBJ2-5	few	CASSLPGRLAGTQETQYF	TGTGCCAGCAGCTTACCGGGACGACTAGCGGGCACTCAAGAGACCCAGTACTTC
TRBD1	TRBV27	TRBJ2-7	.	CASRQPGQGSHEQYF	TGTGCCAGCAGACAACCGGGACAGGGTTCCCACGAGCAGTACTTC
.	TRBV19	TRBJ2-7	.	CASSMTRQAYEQYF	TGTGCCAGTAGTATGACCCGACAGGCCTACGAGCAGTACTTC
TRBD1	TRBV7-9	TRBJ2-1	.	CASSRDRALLAEQFF	TGTGCCAGCAGCCGGGACAGGGCCTTGCTAGCGGAGCAGTTCTTC
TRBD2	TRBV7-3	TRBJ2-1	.	CASRVAGGIDNEQFF	TGTGCCAGCAGAGTAGCGGGGGGGATTGACAATGAGCAGTTCTTC
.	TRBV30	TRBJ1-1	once	CACRTIRDFRAEAFF	TGTGCCTGCCGGACAATCCGGGACTTTCGGGCTGAAGCTTTCTTT
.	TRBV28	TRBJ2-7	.	CASSSATQGGIYEQYF	TGTGCCAGCAGTTCAGCCACCCAAGGGGGTATCTACGAGCAGTACTTC
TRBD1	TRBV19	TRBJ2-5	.	CASSIVGTGEETQYF	TGTGCCAGTAGTATAGTGGGGACAGGGGAGGAGACCCAGTACTTC
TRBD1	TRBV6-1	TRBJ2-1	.	CASSDRDRFYNEQFF	TGTGCCAGCAGTGACCGGGACAGGTTCTACAATGAGCAGTTCTTC
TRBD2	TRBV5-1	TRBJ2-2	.	CASSLAGGTGELFF	TGCGCCAGCAGCCTAGCGGGGGGGACCGGGGAGCTGTTTTTT
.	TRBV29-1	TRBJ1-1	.	CSAGTTAFF	TGCAGCGCCGGGACAACGGCTTTCTTT
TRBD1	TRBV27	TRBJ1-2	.	CASSPRDRVVRGGYTF	TGTGCCAGCAGCCCCCGGGACAGGGTTGTCAGGGGTGGCTACACCTTC
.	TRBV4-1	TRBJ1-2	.	CASSQDRWQGYYGYTF	TGCGCCAGCAGCCAAGATAGGTGGCAGGGGTACTATGGCTACACCTTC
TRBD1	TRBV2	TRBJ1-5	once	CASSRTGGASNQPQHF	TGTGCCAGCAGTCGGACAGGGGGCGCGAGCAATCAGCCCCAGCATTTT
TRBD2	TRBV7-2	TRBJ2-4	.	CASSLVEAGGGNIQYF	TGTGCCAGCAGCCTCGTAGAGGCGGGGGGGGGAAACATTCAGTACTTC
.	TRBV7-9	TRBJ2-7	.	CASSLFAQGLYEQYF	TGTGCCAGCAGCTTATTCGCACAGGGCCTATACGAGCAGTACTTC
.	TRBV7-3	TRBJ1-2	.	CASSSPIFTGYGYTF	TGTGCCAGCAGCTCGCCCATTTTTACAGGGTATGGCTACACCTTC
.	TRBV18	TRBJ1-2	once	CASSPLNQGLDYGYTF	TGTGCCAGCTCACCACTGAACCAGGGGTTGGACTATGGCTACACCTTC
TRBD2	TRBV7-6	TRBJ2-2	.	CASSLASGSITGELFF	TGTGCCAGCAGCTTAGCGAGCGGGAGTATCACCGGGGAGCTGTTTTTT